The subject of this entry is one T cell receptor beta chain. The CDR3 contains 14 residues. Germline V gene sequence: CDR1 SNHLY, CDR2 FYNNEI. V lost 2 bases to trimming and J lost 5 bases, with 10 bases between them. The repertoire was sequenced with immunoSEQ multiplex PCR; TCRdb's copy has only in-frame clones and lacks some. Of about 26,000 clones detected, 80% to 90% appear once; the ten largest clones hold around 2.7%. The sample belongs to a study of blood T cell repertoires in COVID-19. As for the study in general: COVID-19 samples, acute and convalescent, were from the United States, Italy and Spain.

The sequence came from a human donor in a cohort sampled during active COVID-19. The chain links TRBV2 to TRBJ1-5, with D unresolved. Sample: peripheral blood. The CDR3 bases are TGTGCCAGCAGTGAACTTCGGGGTGATCAGCCCCAGCATTTT. It encodes CASSELRGDQPQHF.